This is a list of T cell receptor beta chains from one sample in a study of shared clonotypes between healthy human individuals. Here immunoSEQ multiplex PCR was the method, and the copy in TCRdb shows in-frame clones only, minus some. The sample lists hundreds of thousands of clones; roughly 95% were seen once. Sequenced material: naive CD8+ T cells sorted from blood. Source of these receptors: a woman aged 30 to 39 in good health. CDR3s include the opening cysteine and the closing phenylalanine or tryptophan. D genes are given only for firm matches. Only some rows state a clone size, as once, few, many or a class for expanded clones.

J gene: TRBJ2-7
D gene: TRBD2
clone size: -
V gene: TRBV27
CDR3 protein: CASSPGGSYEQYF
CDR3 DNA: TGTGCCAGCAGTCCGGGAGGCAGCTACGAGCAGTACTTC

J gene: TRBJ1-2
D gene: TRBD1
clone size: -
V gene: TRBV15
CDR3 protein: CATSSGQGWHGYTF
CDR3 DNA: TGTGCCACCAGCAGCGGACAGGGCTGGCATGGCTACACCTTC

J gene: TRBJ2-5
D gene: -
clone size: -
V gene: TRBV28
CDR3 protein: CASSLLTTQETQYF
CDR3 DNA: TGTGCCAGCAGTTTATTGACGACCCAAGAGACCCAGTACTTC

J gene: TRBJ1-1
D gene: -
clone size: -
V gene: TRBV7-9
CDR3 protein: CASRQSHEEAFF
CDR3 DNA: TGTGCCAGCAGGCAAAGCCACGAAGAAGCTTTCTTT

J gene: TRBJ1-5
D gene: TRBD1
clone size: -
V gene: TRBV19
CDR3 protein: CASSMDREGNQPQHF
CDR3 DNA: TGTGCCAGTAGTATGGACAGGGAAGGCAATCAGCCCCAGCATTTT

J gene: TRBJ1-2
D gene: -
clone size: -
V gene: TRBV6-5
CDR3 protein: CASNNGGYGYTF
CDR3 DNA: TGTGCCAGCAACAACGGGGGTTATGGCTACACCTTC

J gene: TRBJ1-1
D gene: -
clone size: -
V gene: TRBV29-1
CDR3 protein: CSGHSTGPNMNTEAFF
CDR3 DNA: TGCAGTGGTCACTCTACTGGGCCGAACATGAACACTGAAGCTTTCTTT

J gene: TRBJ2-7
D gene: -
clone size: -
V gene: TRBV27
CDR3 protein: CASSLNAGYEQYF
CDR3 DNA: TGTGCCAGCAGTCTAAATGCGGGCTACGAGCAGTACTTC

J gene: TRBJ2-1
D gene: TRBD2
clone size: -
V gene: TRBV28
CDR3 protein: CASSLGAGRGFYEQFF
CDR3 DNA: TGTGCCAGCAGTTTAGGAGCCGGGAGGGGATTCTATGAGCAGTTCTTC

J gene: TRBJ1-3
D gene: -
clone size: -
V gene: TRBV9
CDR3 protein: CASSPDSSSGNTIYF
CDR3 DNA: TGTGCCAGCAGTCCGGACAGCAGCTCTGGAAACACCATATATTTT

J gene: TRBJ2-1
D gene: -
clone size: -
V gene: TRBV2
CDR3 protein: CASSGLEGVGNEQFF
CDR3 DNA: TGTGCCAGCAGCGGCTTAGAGGGAGTAGGGAATGAGCAGTTCTTC

J gene: TRBJ1-1
D gene: -
clone size: -
V gene: TRBV9
CDR3 protein: CASSVGGETEAFF
CDR3 DNA: TGTGCCAGCAGCGTAGGGGGGGAGACTGAAGCTTTCTTT

J gene: TRBJ2-1
D gene: TRBD2
clone size: -
V gene: TRBV15
CDR3 protein: CATSTSGGDNEQFF
CDR3 DNA: TGTGCCACCAGCACTAGCGGAGGGGACAATGAGCAGTTCTTC

J gene: TRBJ2-3
D gene: TRBD2
clone size: -
V gene: TRBV27
CDR3 protein: CASSLLGLDGTDTQYF
CDR3 DNA: TGTGCCAGCAGTCTACTCGGACTAGATGGCACAGATACGCAGTATTTT

J gene: TRBJ2-1
D gene: -
clone size: -
V gene: TRBV9
CDR3 protein: CASSPRSGAYNEQFF
CDR3 DNA: TGTGCCAGCAGCCCCAGATCGGGCGCCTACAATGAGCAGTTCTTC

J gene: TRBJ2-7
D gene: TRBD1
clone size: -
V gene: TRBV2
CDR3 protein: CATGAGGSYEQYF
CDR3 DNA: TGTGCCACCGGGGCAGGGGGCTCCTACGAGCAGTACTTC

J gene: TRBJ1-2
D gene: -
clone size: -
V gene: TRBV19
CDR3 protein: CASSYDGMTNYGYTF
CDR3 DNA: TGTGCCAGTAGTTATGACGGAATGACTAACTATGGCTACACCTTC

J gene: TRBJ2-1
D gene: -
clone size: -
V gene: TRBV27
CDR3 protein: CASTQGGAYDEQFF
CDR3 DNA: TGTGCCAGCACCCAAGGTGGGGCCTACGATGAGCAGTTCTTC

J gene: TRBJ2-7
D gene: -
clone size: -
V gene: TRBV11-1
CDR3 protein: CASSFGLPYEQYF
CDR3 DNA: TGTGCCAGCAGCTTCGGACTACCCTACGAGCAGTACTTC

J gene: TRBJ2-7
D gene: -
clone size: once
V gene: TRBV6-1
CDR3 protein: CASSDAPVGANPYEQYF
CDR3 DNA: TGTGCCAGCAGTGACGCCCCTGTGGGGGCCAATCCCTACGAGCAGTACTTC

J gene: TRBJ2-7
D gene: -
clone size: -
V gene: TRBV27
CDR3 protein: CASGGASYEQYF
CDR3 DNA: TGTGCCAGCGGAGGGGCATCCTACGAGCAGTACTTC

J gene: TRBJ2-3
D gene: -
clone size: -
V gene: TRBV2
CDR3 protein: CASSLGTDTQYF
CDR3 DNA: TGTGCCAGCAGTTTGGGCACAGATACGCAGTATTTT

J gene: TRBJ2-2
D gene: TRBD2
clone size: -
V gene: TRBV16
CDR3 protein: CASSHWRGGLNTGELFF
CDR3 DNA: TGTGCCAGCAGCCATTGGCGGGGGGGGCTGAACACCGGGGAGCTGTTTTTT

J gene: TRBJ2-5
D gene: TRBD2
clone size: -
V gene: TRBV5-4
CDR3 protein: CASSPGGQETQYF
CDR3 DNA: TGTGCCAGCAGCCCGGGGGGACAAGAGACCCAGTACTTC

J gene: TRBJ1-5
D gene: -
clone size: -
V gene: TRBV28
CDR3 protein: CASHAPGLNDPQHF
CDR3 DNA: TGTGCCAGCCATGCCCCGGGACTCAATGATCCCCAGCATTTT

J gene: TRBJ1-4
D gene: -
clone size: -
V gene: TRBV19
CDR3 protein: CASNGGSNEKLFF
CDR3 DNA: TGTGCCAGTAATGGGGGATCTAATGAAAAACTGTTTTTT

J gene: TRBJ2-3
D gene: -
clone size: -
V gene: TRBV28
CDR3 protein: CASSIGVGVDTQYF
CDR3 DNA: TGTGCCAGCAGTATCGGGGTCGGGGTAGATACGCAGTATTTT

J gene: TRBJ2-5
D gene: -
clone size: -
V gene: TRBV7-9
CDR3 protein: CASSTEGAGLETQYF
CDR3 DNA: TGTGCCAGCAGCACGGAGGGTGCAGGGTTGGAGACCCAGTACTTC

J gene: TRBJ2-2
D gene: TRBD2
clone size: -
V gene: TRBV7-9
CDR3 protein: CANPSGETGELFF
CDR3 DNA: TGTGCCAACCCTAGCGGAGAAACCGGGGAGCTGTTTTTT

J gene: TRBJ2-7
D gene: TRBD2
clone size: -
V gene: TRBV19
CDR3 protein: CASSPGLARYEQYF
CDR3 DNA: TGTGCCAGTAGCCCTGGACTAGCGAGATACGAGCAGTACTTC

J gene: TRBJ2-3
D gene: TRBD1
clone size: once
V gene: TRBV5-8
CDR3 protein: CASSYDRGTDTQYF
CDR3 DNA: TGTGCCAGCAGCTACGACAGGGGAACAGATACGCAGTATTTT

J gene: TRBJ2-7
D gene: -
clone size: -
V gene: TRBV27
CDR3 protein: CASSSPALGSYEQYF
CDR3 DNA: TGTGCCAGCAGTTCCCCGGCGCTTGGATCCTACGAGCAGTACTTC

J gene: TRBJ2-1
D gene: -
clone size: -
V gene: TRBV6-5
CDR3 protein: CASSYSLARSNEQFF
CDR3 DNA: TGTGCCAGCAGTTACTCCCTAGCGAGGAGCAATGAGCAGTTCTTC

J gene: TRBJ2-3
D gene: -
clone size: -
V gene: TRBV5-1
CDR3 protein: CASSLGLDGADTQYF
CDR3 DNA: TGCGCCAGCAGCTTGGGGCTGGATGGAGCTGATACGCAGTATTTT

J gene: TRBJ2-1
D gene: TRBD2
clone size: -
V gene: TRBV9
CDR3 protein: CASSAPLGSGRLLSSYNEQFF
CDR3 DNA: TGTGCCAGCAGCGCCCCCTTGGGTAGCGGGAGGCTTCTTAGCTCCTACAATGAGCAGTTCTTC

J gene: TRBJ1-3
D gene: TRBD1
clone size: -
V gene: TRBV7-6
CDR3 protein: CASSLWDRGLAGNTIYF
CDR3 DNA: TGTGCCAGCAGCTTGTGGGACAGGGGGCTGGCTGGAAACACCATATATTTT

J gene: TRBJ2-7
D gene: -
clone size: -
V gene: TRBV4-1
CDR3 protein: CASSGRAGSSYEQYF
CDR3 DNA: TGCGCCAGCAGCGGGCGGGCAGGGAGCTCCTACGAGCAGTACTTC

J gene: TRBJ1-1
D gene: -
clone size: -
V gene: TRBV10-3
CDR3 protein: CAISEHGGSTNTEAFF
CDR3 DNA: TGTGCCATCAGTGAGCACGGAGGGAGTACGAACACTGAAGCTTTCTTT

J gene: TRBJ2-7
D gene: TRBD1
clone size: -
V gene: TRBV7-8
CDR3 protein: CASSVDRDEQYF
CDR3 DNA: TGTGCCAGCAGCGTAGACAGGGACGAGCAGTACTTC

J gene: TRBJ1-1
D gene: -
clone size: few
V gene: TRBV5-1
CDR3 protein: CASSLGSQADAFF
CDR3 DNA: TGCGCCAGCAGCTTGGGGTCTCAAGCGGACGCTTTCTTT

J gene: TRBJ2-5
D gene: -
clone size: -
V gene: TRBV9
CDR3 protein: CASSANRVAGETQYF
CDR3 DNA: TGTGCCAGCAGCGCGAACAGGGTAGCGGGAGAGACCCAGTACTTC

J gene: TRBJ2-7
D gene: -
clone size: -
V gene: TRBV6-1
CDR3 protein: CASSEGGGSEQYF
CDR3 DNA: TGTGCCAGCAGTGAAGGAGGAGGGAGCGAGCAGTACTTC

J gene: TRBJ2-7
D gene: TRBD2
clone size: once
V gene: TRBV9
CDR3 protein: CASSVGSAGSYEQYF
CDR3 DNA: TGTGCCAGCAGCGTAGGTTCAGCGGGAAGCTACGAGCAGTACTTC

J gene: TRBJ2-1
D gene: -
clone size: once
V gene: TRBV28
CDR3 protein: CASSLQPGLFRHEQFF
CDR3 DNA: TGTGCCAGCAGTTTACAACCGGGACTCTTCCGACATGAGCAGTTCTTC

J gene: TRBJ2-7
D gene: TRBD2
clone size: -
V gene: TRBV6-1
CDR3 protein: CASSEGLASYEQYF
CDR3 DNA: TGTGCCAGCAGTGAAGGACTAGCGAGCTACGAGCAGTACTTC

J gene: TRBJ2-7
D gene: -
clone size: once
V gene: TRBV28
CDR3 protein: CASSLRAAYEQYF
CDR3 DNA: TGTGCCAGCAGCCTCAGGGCCGCCTACGAGCAGTACTTC

J gene: TRBJ2-1
D gene: TRBD2
clone size: -
V gene: TRBV7-8
CDR3 protein: CASSQDLADYNEQFF
CDR3 DNA: TGTGCCAGCAGCCAAGACCTAGCGGACTACAATGAGCAGTTCTTC

J gene: TRBJ2-1
D gene: TRBD2
clone size: -
V gene: TRBV13
CDR3 protein: CASSRTSGRDRNEQFF
CDR3 DNA: TGTGCCAGCAGCAGGACTAGCGGGAGGGATCGGAATGAGCAGTTCTTC

J gene: TRBJ2-1
D gene: TRBD2
clone size: -
V gene: TRBV7-9
CDR3 protein: CASSLPGLAGGDNEQFF
CDR3 DNA: TGTGCCAGCAGTTTACCGGGACTAGCGGGAGGAGACAATGAGCAGTTCTTC

J gene: TRBJ1-1
D gene: TRBD1
clone size: few
V gene: TRBV6-1
CDR3 protein: CASSEDRANTEAFF
CDR3 DNA: TGTGCCAGCAGTGAGGACAGGGCGAACACTGAAGCTTTCTTT

J gene: TRBJ2-1
D gene: -
clone size: -
V gene: TRBV28
CDR3 protein: CASTQGAFRNEQFF
CDR3 DNA: TGTGCCAGCACCCAAGGGGCCTTTCGGAATGAGCAGTTCTTC

J gene: TRBJ2-7
D gene: -
clone size: -
V gene: TRBV15
CDR3 protein: CATSREPGRYSYEQYF
CDR3 DNA: TGTGCCACCAGCAGGGAGCCGGGACGGTACTCCTACGAGCAGTACTTC

J gene: TRBJ2-7
D gene: -
clone size: -
V gene: TRBV5-1
CDR3 protein: CASSFSKGSYEQYF
CDR3 DNA: TGCGCCAGCAGCTTTTCCAAGGGGTCCTACGAGCAGTACTTC

J gene: TRBJ2-3
D gene: -
clone size: -
V gene: TRBV2
CDR3 protein: CASSPPPGWGSASTDTQYF
CDR3 DNA: TGTGCCAGCAGCCCACCCCCCGGGTGGGGGAGTGCTAGCACAGATACGCAGTATTTT

J gene: TRBJ2-3
D gene: -
clone size: -
V gene: TRBV2
CDR3 protein: CASVSPSGTDTQYF
CDR3 DNA: TGTGCCAGCGTCTCCCCGTCGGGCACAGATACGCAGTATTTT